The 2 T cell receptor beta chains below were found in one sample sequenced in a study of human CD8 memory T cell subsets. TCR beta was sequenced from UMI-tagged 5' RACE libraries. No DNA is given; TCRdb re-called the 5' RACE reads and lists each CDR3 protein once. This sample's table reports more than 8,000 distinct CDR3 sequences. The specimen sequenced was CD8+ T cells from PBMCs. These receptors originate from a human donor in good health.

According to its frequency, this clonotype is medium-sized. This chain links TRBV18 with TRBJ2-1; the D call from TCRdb, TRBD2, cannot be confirmed without DNA. Germline lookup yields CDR1 KGHSH and CDR2 LQKENI. This CDR3 has 15 amino acids. The CDR3 sequence: CASSPGTSYYNEQFF.

V usage is TRBV19 and J usage is TRBJ1-1. CDR1 and CDR2 from the germline V gene are LNHDA and SQIVND (reference sequence). This CDR3 has 16 residues. The chain's CDR3 is CASSIAGPGLNTEAFF.